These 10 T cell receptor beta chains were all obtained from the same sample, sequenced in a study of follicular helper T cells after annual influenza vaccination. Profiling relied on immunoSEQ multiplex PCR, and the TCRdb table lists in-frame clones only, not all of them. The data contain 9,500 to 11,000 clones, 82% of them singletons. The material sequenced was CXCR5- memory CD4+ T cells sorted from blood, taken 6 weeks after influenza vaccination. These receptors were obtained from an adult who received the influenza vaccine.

CDR3 loop: CARITDANGEAFF. For the CDR3, the DNA is TGTGCCAGGATTACAGACGCCAACGGTGAAGCTTTCTTT. The chain has TRBV6-5 and TRBJ1-1, with D unclear. The germline gives CDR1 MNHEY, CDR2 SVGAGI. V was trimmed by 9 bases and J by 7 bases, leaving 18 bases between them. The CDR3 is made up of 13 amino acids.

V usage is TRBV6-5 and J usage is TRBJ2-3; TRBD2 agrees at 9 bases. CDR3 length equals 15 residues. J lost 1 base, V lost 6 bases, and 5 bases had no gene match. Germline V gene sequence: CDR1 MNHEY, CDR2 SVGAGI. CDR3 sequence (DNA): TGTGCCAGCAGCTCAAAGCGGGAGGGCACAGATACGCAGTATTTT. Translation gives CASSSKREGTDTQYF.

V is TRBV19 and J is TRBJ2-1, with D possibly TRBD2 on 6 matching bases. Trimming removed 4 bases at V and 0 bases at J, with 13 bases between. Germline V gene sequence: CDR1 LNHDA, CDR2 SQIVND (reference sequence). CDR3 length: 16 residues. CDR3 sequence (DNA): TGTGCCAGTAGTACTAGCGCGTCCAGCTCCTACAATGAGCAGTTCTTC. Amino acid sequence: CASSTSASSSYNEQFF.

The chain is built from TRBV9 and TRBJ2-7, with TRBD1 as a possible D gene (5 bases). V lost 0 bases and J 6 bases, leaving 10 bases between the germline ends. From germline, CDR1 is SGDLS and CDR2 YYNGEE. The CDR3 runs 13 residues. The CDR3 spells CASSVADQGEQYF. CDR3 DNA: TGTGCCAGCAGCGTAGCGGACCAGGGCGAGCAGTACTTC.

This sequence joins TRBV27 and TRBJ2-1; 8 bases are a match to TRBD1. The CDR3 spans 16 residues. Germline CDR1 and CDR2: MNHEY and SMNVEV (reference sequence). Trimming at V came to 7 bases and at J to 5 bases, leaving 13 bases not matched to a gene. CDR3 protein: CASTDRGRTGNNEQFF. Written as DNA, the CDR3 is TGTGCCAGCACGGATCGTGGGAGGACAGGGAACAATGAGCAGTTCTTC.

The CDR3 bases are TGTGCCAGCAGCTTAGAAGGCTATGGCTACACCTTC. The encoded protein is CASSLEGYGYTF. This chain links TRBV7-9 with TRBJ1-2; no clear D. Germline CDR1 reads SEHNR; CDR2 reads FQNEAQ (reference sequence). The CDR3 has 12 residues. The germline V and J ends were trimmed by 1 base and 4 bases, with 4 bases remaining between them.

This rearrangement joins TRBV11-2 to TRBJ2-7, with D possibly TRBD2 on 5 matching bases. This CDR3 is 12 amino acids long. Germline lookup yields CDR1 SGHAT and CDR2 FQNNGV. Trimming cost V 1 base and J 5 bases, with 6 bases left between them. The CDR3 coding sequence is TGTGCCAGCAGCTTAGGGACTCACGAGCAGTACTTC. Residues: CASSLGTHEQYF.

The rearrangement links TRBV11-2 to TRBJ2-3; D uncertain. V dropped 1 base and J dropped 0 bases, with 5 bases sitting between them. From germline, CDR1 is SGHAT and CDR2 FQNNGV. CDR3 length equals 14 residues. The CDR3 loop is CASSLGSSTDTQYF. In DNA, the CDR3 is TGTGCCAGCAGCTTAGGTAGCAGCACAGATACGCAGTATTTT.

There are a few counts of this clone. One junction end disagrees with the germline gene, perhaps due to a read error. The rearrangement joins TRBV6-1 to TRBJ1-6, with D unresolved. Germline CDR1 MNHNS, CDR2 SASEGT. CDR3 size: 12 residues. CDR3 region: CATSRDIEPLHF. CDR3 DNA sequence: TGTGCCACCAGTCGGGATATCGAACCCCTCCACTTT.

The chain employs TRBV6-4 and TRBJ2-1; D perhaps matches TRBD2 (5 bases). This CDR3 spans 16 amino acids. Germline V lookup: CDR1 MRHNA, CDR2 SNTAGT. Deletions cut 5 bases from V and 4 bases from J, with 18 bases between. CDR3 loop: CASSSWGGESYNEQFF. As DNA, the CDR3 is TGTGCCAGCAGTTCCTGGGGTGGGGAGTCTTACAATGAGCAGTTCTTC.